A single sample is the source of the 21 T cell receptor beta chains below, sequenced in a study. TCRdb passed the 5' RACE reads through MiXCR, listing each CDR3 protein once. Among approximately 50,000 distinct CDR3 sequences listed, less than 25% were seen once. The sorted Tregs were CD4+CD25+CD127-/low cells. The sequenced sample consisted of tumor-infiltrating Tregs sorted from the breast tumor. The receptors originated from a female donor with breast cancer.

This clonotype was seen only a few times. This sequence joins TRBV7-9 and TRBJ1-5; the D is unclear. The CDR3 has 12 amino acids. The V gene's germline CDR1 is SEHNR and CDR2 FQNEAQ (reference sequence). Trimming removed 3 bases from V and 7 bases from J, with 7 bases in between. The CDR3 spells CASSFDQQPQHF. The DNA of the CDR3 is TGTGCCAGCAGCTTCGATCAACAGCCCCAGCATTTT.

CDR3 DNA: TGTGCCAGCAGCTCAGGGGACAGGCCTAATTCACCCCTCCACTTT. Its protein product is CASSSGDRPNSPLHF. The rearrangement uses TRBV7-9 and TRBJ1-6; 8 bases line up with TRBD1. Germline V gene data show CDR1 as SEHNR and CDR2 as FQNEAQ (reference sequence). Trimming took 4 bases from V and 6 from J; bases not matched to a gene: 5. The CDR3 extends over 15 amino acids.

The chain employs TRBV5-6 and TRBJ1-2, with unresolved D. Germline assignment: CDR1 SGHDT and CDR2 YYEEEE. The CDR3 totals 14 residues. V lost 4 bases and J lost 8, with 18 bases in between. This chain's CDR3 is CASSLVGNPGGYTF. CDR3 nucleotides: TGTGCCAGCAGCCTTGTGGGCAACCCGGGGGGCTACACCTTC.

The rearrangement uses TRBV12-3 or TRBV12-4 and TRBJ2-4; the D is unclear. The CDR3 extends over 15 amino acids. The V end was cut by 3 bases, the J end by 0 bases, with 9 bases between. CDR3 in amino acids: CASSFLQIAKNIQYF. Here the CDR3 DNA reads TGTGCCAGCAGTTTTCTTCAGATAGCCAAAAACATTCAGTACTTC.

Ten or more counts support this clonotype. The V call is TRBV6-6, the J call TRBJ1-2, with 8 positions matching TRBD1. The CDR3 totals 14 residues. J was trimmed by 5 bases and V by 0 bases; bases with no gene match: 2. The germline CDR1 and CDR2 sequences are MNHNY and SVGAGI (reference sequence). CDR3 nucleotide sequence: TGTGCCAGCAGTTACTCGGACAGGGATTATGGCTACACCTTC. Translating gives CASSYSDRDYGYTF.

In DNA, the CDR3 is TGCGCCAGCAGCTTGGCCGGCAGTTGGCCCCAGCATTTT. Its protein product is CASSLAGSWPQHF. The chain links TRBV5-1 to TRBJ1-5; D is ambiguous. Germline V lookup: CDR1 SGHRS, CDR2 YFSETQ. CDR3 size: 13 residues. V dropped 0 bases and J dropped 9 bases, with 10 bases sitting between them.

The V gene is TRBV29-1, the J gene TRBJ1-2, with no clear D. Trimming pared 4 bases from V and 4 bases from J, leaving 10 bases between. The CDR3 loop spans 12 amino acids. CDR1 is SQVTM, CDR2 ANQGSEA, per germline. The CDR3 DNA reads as TGCAGCGTTGGGGATCCGGGCTATGGCTACACCTTC. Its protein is CSVGDPGYGYTF.

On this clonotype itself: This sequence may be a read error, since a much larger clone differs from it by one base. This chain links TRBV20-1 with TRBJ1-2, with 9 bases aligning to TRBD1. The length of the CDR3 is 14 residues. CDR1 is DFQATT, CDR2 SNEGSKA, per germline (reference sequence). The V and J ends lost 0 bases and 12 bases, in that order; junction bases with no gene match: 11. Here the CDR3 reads CSARDVDRGKGNTF. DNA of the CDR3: TGCAGTGCTAGAGATGTCGACAGGGGGAAGGGCAACACCTTC.

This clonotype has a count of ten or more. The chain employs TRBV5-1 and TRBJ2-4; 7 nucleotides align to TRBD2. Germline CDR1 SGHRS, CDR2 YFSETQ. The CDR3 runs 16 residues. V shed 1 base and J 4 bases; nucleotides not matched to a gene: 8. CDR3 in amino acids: CASSLIGLGEKNIQYF. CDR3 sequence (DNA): TGCGCCAGCAGCTTGATTGGACTAGGTGAAAAAAACATTCAGTACTTC.

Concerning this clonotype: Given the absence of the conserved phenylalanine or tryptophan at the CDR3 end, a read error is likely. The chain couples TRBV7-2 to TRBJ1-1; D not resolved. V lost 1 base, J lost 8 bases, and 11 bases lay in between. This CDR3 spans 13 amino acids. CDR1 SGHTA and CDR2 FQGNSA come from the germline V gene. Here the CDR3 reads CASSLGQDREAFL. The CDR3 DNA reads TGTGCCAGCAGCTTAGGTCAGGACCGGGAAGCTTTCTTA.

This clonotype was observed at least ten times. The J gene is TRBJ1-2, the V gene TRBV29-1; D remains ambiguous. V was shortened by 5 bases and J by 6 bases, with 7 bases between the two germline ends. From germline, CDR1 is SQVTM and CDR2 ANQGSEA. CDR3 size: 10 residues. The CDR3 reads CSVYLDGYTF. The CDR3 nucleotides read TGCAGCGTTTATTTGGATGGCTACACCTTC.

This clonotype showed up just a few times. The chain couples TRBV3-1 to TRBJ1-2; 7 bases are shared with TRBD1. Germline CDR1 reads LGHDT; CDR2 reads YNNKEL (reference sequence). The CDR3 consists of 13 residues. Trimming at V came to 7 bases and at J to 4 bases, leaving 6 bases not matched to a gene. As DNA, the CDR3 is TGTGCCAGCAACTCAGGGGGAGGCTATGGCTACACCTTC. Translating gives CASNSGGGYGYTF.

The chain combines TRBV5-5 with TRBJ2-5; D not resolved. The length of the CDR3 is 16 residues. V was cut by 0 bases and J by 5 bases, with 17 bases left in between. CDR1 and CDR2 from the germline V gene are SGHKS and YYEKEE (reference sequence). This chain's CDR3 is CASSLAVMAGWETQYF. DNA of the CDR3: TGTGCCAGCAGCTTGGCCGTAATGGCTGGGTGGGAGACCCAGTACTTC.

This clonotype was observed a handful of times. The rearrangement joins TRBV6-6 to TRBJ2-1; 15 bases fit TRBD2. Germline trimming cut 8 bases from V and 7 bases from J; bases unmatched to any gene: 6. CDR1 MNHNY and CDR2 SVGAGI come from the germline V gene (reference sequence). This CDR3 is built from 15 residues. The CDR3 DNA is TGTGCCAGCCTTGGGACTAGCGGGAGGAAGAATGAGCAGTTCTTC. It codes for CASLGTSGRKNEQFF.

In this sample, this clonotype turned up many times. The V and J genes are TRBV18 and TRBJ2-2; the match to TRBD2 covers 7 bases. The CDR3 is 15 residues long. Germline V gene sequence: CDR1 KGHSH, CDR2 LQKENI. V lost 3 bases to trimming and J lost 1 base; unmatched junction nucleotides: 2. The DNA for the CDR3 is TGTGCCAGCTCACCGGGACTAAGGAACACCGGGGAGCTGTTTTTT. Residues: CASSPGLRNTGELFF.

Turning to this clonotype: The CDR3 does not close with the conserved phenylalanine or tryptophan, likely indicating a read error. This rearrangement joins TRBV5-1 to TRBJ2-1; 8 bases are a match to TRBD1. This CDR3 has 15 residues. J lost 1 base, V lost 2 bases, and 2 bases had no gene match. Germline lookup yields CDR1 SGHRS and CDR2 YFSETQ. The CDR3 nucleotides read TGCGCCAGCAGCTTTACAGGGGGATCCTACAATGAGCAGTTCCTC. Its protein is CASSFTGGSYNEQFL.

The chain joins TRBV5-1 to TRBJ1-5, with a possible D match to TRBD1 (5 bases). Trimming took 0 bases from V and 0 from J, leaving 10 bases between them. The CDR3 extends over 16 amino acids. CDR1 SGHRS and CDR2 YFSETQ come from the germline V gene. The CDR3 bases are TGCGCCAGCAGCTTGGATGGGACGGGTAGCAATCAGCCCCAGCATTTT. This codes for CASSLDGTGSNQPQHF.

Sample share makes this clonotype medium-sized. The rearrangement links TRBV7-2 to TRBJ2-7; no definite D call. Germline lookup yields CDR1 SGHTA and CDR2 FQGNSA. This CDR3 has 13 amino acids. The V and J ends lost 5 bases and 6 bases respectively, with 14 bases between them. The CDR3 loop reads CASSGYSDGEQYF. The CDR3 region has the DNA TGTGCCAGCAGCGGGTATTCGGACGGCGAGCAGTACTTC. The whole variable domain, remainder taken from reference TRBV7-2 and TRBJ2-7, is GAGVSQSPSNKVTEKGKDVELRCDPISGHTALYWYRQSLGQGLEFLIYFQGNSAPDKSGLPSDRFSAERTGGSVSTLTIQRTQQEDSAVYLCASSGYSDGEQYFGPGTRLTVT.

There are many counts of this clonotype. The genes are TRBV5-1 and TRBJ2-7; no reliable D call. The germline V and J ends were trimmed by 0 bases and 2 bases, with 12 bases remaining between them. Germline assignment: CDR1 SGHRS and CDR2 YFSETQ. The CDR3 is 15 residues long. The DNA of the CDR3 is TGCGCCAGCAGCTTGGAAGGGAACGGCCCCTACGAGCAGTACTTC. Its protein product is CASSLEGNGPYEQYF. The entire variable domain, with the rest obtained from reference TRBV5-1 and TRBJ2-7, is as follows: KAGVTQTPRYLIKTRGQQVTLSCSPISGHRSVSWYQQTPGQGLQFLFEYFSETQRNKGNFPGRFSGRQFSNSRSEMNVSTLELGDSALYLCASSLEGNGPYEQYFGPGTRLTVT.

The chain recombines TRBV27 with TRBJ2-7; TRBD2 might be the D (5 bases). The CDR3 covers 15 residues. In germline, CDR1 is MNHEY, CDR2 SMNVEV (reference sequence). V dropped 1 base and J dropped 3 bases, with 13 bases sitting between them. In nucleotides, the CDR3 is TGTGCCAGCAGTTTATTCCCGACGAGCGGCTACGAGCAGTACTTC. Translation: CASSLFPTSGYEQYF.

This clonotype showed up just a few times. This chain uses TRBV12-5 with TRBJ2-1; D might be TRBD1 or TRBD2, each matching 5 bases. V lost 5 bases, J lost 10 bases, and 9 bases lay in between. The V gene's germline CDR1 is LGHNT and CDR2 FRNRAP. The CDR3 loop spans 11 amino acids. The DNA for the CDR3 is TGTGCTAGTGGTCTTTGGGGGGAGCAGTTCTTC. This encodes CASGLWGEQFF.